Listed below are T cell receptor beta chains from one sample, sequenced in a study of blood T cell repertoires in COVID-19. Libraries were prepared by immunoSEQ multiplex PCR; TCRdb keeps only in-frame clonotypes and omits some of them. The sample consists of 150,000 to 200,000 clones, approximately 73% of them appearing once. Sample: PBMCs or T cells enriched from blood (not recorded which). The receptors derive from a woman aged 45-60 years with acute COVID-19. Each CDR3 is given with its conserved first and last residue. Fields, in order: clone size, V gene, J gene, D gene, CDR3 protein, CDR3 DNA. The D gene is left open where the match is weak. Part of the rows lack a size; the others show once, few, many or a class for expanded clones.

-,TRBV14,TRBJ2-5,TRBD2,CASSQDRGGQETQYF,TGTGCCAGCAGCCAAGATCGCGGGGGCCAAGAGACCCAGTACTTC
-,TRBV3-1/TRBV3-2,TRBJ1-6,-,CASSQDRGGNVYNSPLHF,TGTGCCAGCAGCCAAGATCGTGGAGGGAACGTGTATAATTCACCCCTCCACTTT
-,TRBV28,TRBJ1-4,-,CASSFAAGSNEKLFF,TGTGCCAGCAGTTTTGCGGCAGGGTCTAATGAAAAACTGTTTTTT
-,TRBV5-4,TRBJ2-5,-,CASSSNTGKETQYF,TGTGCCAGCAGCTCAAACACAGGGAAAGAGACCCAGTACTTC
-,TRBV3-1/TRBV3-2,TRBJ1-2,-,CASSQGSGTRGYTF,TGTGCCAGCAGCCAAGGATCCGGGACAAGGGGCTACACCTTC
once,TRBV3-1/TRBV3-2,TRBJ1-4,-,CASSQHTGEKLFF,TGTGCCAGCAGCCAACACACGGGGGAAAAACTGTTTTTT
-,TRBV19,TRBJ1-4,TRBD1,CASNRIAGGNEKLFF,TGTGCCAGTAATAGGATCGCAGGGGGAAACGAAAAACTGTTTTTT
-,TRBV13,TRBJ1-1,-,CASSNYRTTNTEAFF,TGTGCCAGCAGCAATTACAGGACTACAAACACTGAAGCTTTCTTT
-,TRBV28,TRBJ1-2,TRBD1,CASSRDRGPGLYGYTF,TGTGCCAGCAGTCGGGACAGGGGACCGGGACTCTATGGCTACACCTTC
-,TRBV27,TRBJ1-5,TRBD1,CASSLSGTGINQPQHF,TGTGCCAGCAGTTTATCCGGGACAGGGATAAATCAGCCCCAGCATTTT